One and the same sample provided the 7 T cell receptor beta chains below, sequenced in a study of early T cells in non-severe SARS-CoV-2 infection. TCRdb reanalysed the 5' RACE reads using MiXCR and keeps one entry per CDR3 protein. Seen here are about 61,000 distinct CDR3 sequences, 12% observed once, and the top ten hold roughly 1.2%. The sample in question was whole blood, obtained at baseline. These receptors originate from an adult who was a healthcare worker with PCR-confirmed SARS-CoV-2 infection or an uninfected control (not recorded which). The donor label of this sample is uncertain.

This clonotype occurred a few times. The chain couples TRBV3-1 to TRBJ1-1; no definite D call. The CDR3 has 15 amino acids. V dropped 2 bases and J dropped 2 bases, with 12 bases sitting between them. CDR1 and CDR2 (germline): LGHDT, YNNKEL (reference sequence). As DNA, the CDR3 is TGTGCCAGCAGCCAATTGAGGTTCAGCAACACTGAAGCTTTCTTT. Translated, it gives CASSQLRFSNTEAFF.

The chain is built from TRBV5-1 and TRBJ2-2, with D possibly being TRBD2 (5 bases). The CDR3 has 17 amino acids. CDR1 and CDR2 from the germline V gene are SGHRS and YFSETQ. V lost 4 bases and J 0 bases, leaving 16 bases between the germline ends. The CDR3 spells CASSLDAGSTNTGELFF. CDR3 coding DNA: TGCGCCAGCAGCCTGGATGCGGGCAGTACGAACACCGGGGAGCTGTTTTTT.

The chain combines TRBV7-2 with TRBJ2-5; the D is unclear. V dropped 5 bases and J dropped 5 bases, with 15 bases sitting between them. The CDR3 is made up of 14 amino acids. Germline CDR1 and CDR2: SGHTA and FQGNSA. The CDR3 loop is CASSPPPDRETQYF. The CDR3 region has the DNA TGTGCCAGCAGCCCACCGCCGGACCGGGAGACCCAGTACTTC.

This clonotype was recorded many times. The CDR3 DNA follows: TGTGCCAGCAGCTCACTCCCGTACCAAGAGACCCAGTACTTC. The encoded protein is CASSSLPYQETQYF. The chain carries TRBV7-6 and TRBJ2-5; D is ambiguous. CDR3 length equals 14 residues. Trimming shortened V by 4 bases and J by 0 bases, and 9 bases separated the two germline ends. Germline CDR1 and CDR2: SGHVS and FNYEAQ.

The rearrangement links TRBV18 to TRBJ2-5; tentative D call: TRBD2 (5 bases). Germline assignment: CDR1 KGHSH and CDR2 LQKENI. This CDR3 contains 15 residues. The ends were cut back, 6 bases at V and 7 bases at J, with 21 bases in the middle. CDR3 DNA: TGTGCCAGCTCCCGATTGGACTCATCGACGGGGACCCAGTACTTC. This translates into CASSRLDSSTGTQYF.

This clonotype has only a few counts. The chain is built from TRBV29-1 and TRBJ1-3, with 10 bases identical to TRBD1. The germline V gene has CDR1 SQVTM and CDR2 ANQGSEA. The CDR3 is 16 residues long. Trimming cost V 4 bases and J 0 bases; bases outside gene matches: 6. CDR3 amino acids: CSVGGTGVSSGNTIYF. The CDR3 nucleotides are TGCAGCGTTGGGGGGACAGGGGTTTCCTCTGGAAACACCATATATTTT. Complete variable domain (other parts from reference TRBV29-1 and TRBJ1-3): SAVISQKPSRDICQRGTSLTIQCQVDSQVTMMFWYRQQPGQSLTLIATANQGSEATYESGFVIDKFPISRPNLTFSTLTVSNMSPEDSSIYLCSVGGTGVSSGNTIYFGEGSWLTVV.

The CDR3 bases are TGCAGCGTGGGGGACCGGGGGACAGGTGGCTACACCTTC. Translation gives CSVGDRGTGGYTF. V gene TRBV29-1 combines with J gene TRBJ1-2; TRBD1 matches 8 bases. Germline values: CDR1 SQVTM, CDR2 ANQGSEA. V shed 6 bases, J shed 7 bases, and the junction held 10 bases outside the gene matches. The CDR3 has 13 residues.